Listed below are T cell receptor beta chains from one sample, sequenced in a study of regulatory T cells in long-lasting Graves disease. TCRdb ran MiXCR on the multiplex PCR reads and lists one entry per CDR3 protein. The repertoire includes 580,000 or so distinct CDR3 sequences, 16% of them detected once, and approximately 12% sits in the top ten. This same sample was also part of a study on T cells in Graves' hyperthyroidism and ophthalmopathy.

The input for sequencing was peripheral blood mononuclear cells (PBMCs), taken at new diagnosis, from a patient treated with antithyroid drugs. The receptor source for this set is a man younger than 35 with Graves disease. CDR3s include the opening cysteine and the closing phenylalanine or tryptophan. A D gene is named only where the DNA matches it firmly. Size values are once, few and many counts, or a class for expanded clones, and some rows have none.

V gene: TRBV5-1
D gene: NA
clone size: few
J gene: TRBJ2-2
CDR3 DNA: TGCGCCAGCAGCTTGGAGGCGGGCACCGGGGAGCTGTTTTTT
CDR3 protein: CASSLEAGTGELFF

V gene: TRBV20-1
D gene: NA
clone size: few
J gene: TRBJ2-5
CDR3 DNA: TGCAGTGCCCTGAGAGGGGGAAGTCAAGAGACCCAGTACTTC
CDR3 protein: CSALRGGSQETQYF

V gene: TRBV30
D gene: TRBD2
clone size: once
J gene: TRBJ2-3
CDR3 DNA: TGTGCCTCACTCCCGGGACTAGCGGGTCGCACAGATACGCAGTATTTT
CDR3 protein: CASLPGLAGRTDTQYF

V gene: TRBV3-1
D gene: NA
clone size: NA
J gene: TRBJ1-3
CDR3 DNA: TGTGCCAGCAGCCAAGACAGGGTGCAAGGAAACACCATATATTTT
CDR3 protein: CASSQDRVQGNTIYF

V gene: TRBV4-1
D gene: TRBD1
clone size: many
J gene: TRBJ2-7
CDR3 DNA: TGCGCCAGCAGCCAAAACAGGGGCTACGAGCAGTACTTC
CDR3 protein: CASSQNRGYEQYF

V gene: TRBV12-3/TRBV12-4
D gene: NA
clone size: many
J gene: TRBJ2-3
CDR3 DNA: TGTGCCAGCAGTTTTCCAGGGCGGGATACGCAGTATTTT
CDR3 protein: CASSFPGRDTQYF

V gene: TRBV6-2/TRBV6-3
D gene: NA
clone size: NA
J gene: TRBJ1-5
CDR3 DNA: TGTGCCAGCAGTTACGTCAGGTCGGATCAGCCCCAGCATTTT
CDR3 protein: CASSYVRSDQPQHF

V gene: TRBV3-1
D gene: NA
clone size: many
J gene: TRBJ2-1
CDR3 DNA: TGTGCCAGCAGCCAGGGAGACGGGCGAGATGAGCAGTTCTTC
CDR3 protein: CASSQGDGRDEQFF

V gene: TRBV2
D gene: TRBD1
clone size: many
J gene: TRBJ1-1
CDR3 DNA: TGTGCCAGCATGGGACAGGGTATTTTTGGGGCTTTCTTT
CDR3 protein: CASMGQGIFGAFF

V gene: TRBV6-2/TRBV6-3
D gene: NA
clone size: NA
J gene: TRBJ2-1
CDR3 DNA: TGTGCCAGCAGTTACAATAAGCTACTAGAGCAGTTCTTC
CDR3 protein: CASSYNKLLEQFF

V gene: TRBV5-6
D gene: TRBD2
clone size: once
J gene: TRBJ2-7
CDR3 DNA: TGTGCCAGCAGCACTATGAGCGGGAGTTATTACGAGCAGTACTTC
CDR3 protein: CASSTMSGSYYEQYF

V gene: TRBV29-1
D gene: TRBD2
clone size: many
J gene: TRBJ2-1
CDR3 DNA: TGCAGCGTCGACGGGCTACTAGCGGGAGGGGGCTACAATGAGCAGTTCTTC
CDR3 protein: CSVDGLLAGGGYNEQFF

V gene: TRBV12-3/TRBV12-4
D gene: TRBD2
clone size: many
J gene: TRBJ2-7
CDR3 DNA: TGTGCCAGCAGTCCCCCGGGAGGGCTCTCCTACGAGCAGTACTTC
CDR3 protein: CASSPPGGLSYEQYF

V gene: TRBV20-1
D gene: TRBD2
clone size: NA
J gene: TRBJ2-1
CDR3 DNA: TGCAGTGCTAGCCCCGGTGCGGGAGGATACAATGAGCAGTTCTTC
CDR3 protein: CSASPGAGGYNEQFF

V gene: TRBV19
D gene: NA
clone size: NA
J gene: TRBJ1-2
CDR3 DNA: TGTGCCAGTAGTCCCCGTCCCGGGGTCGGCTACACCTTC
CDR3 protein: CASSPRPGVGYTF

V gene: TRBV28
D gene: TRBD2
clone size: many
J gene: TRBJ2-1
CDR3 DNA: TGTGCCAGCAGTCCTCCGGGACTAGCCGATGAGCAGTTCTTC
CDR3 protein: CASSPPGLADEQFF

V gene: TRBV18
D gene: TRBD2
clone size: many
J gene: TRBJ2-1
CDR3 DNA: TGTGCCAGCTCAGACACCTCCCTAGCGGAGATAGGTGAGCAGTTCTTC
CDR3 protein: CASSDTSLAEIGEQFF

V gene: TRBV5-1
D gene: NA
clone size: few
J gene: TRBJ2-1
CDR3 DNA: TGCGCCAGCAGCCGGACATCTCGCTCCTACAATGAGCAGTTCTTC
CDR3 protein: CASSRTSRSYNEQFF

V gene: TRBV5-1
D gene: TRBD2
clone size: many
J gene: TRBJ2-1
CDR3 DNA: TGCGCCAGCAGCTGGACACCTAGCGGGCCTGGCGATGAGCAGTTCTTC
CDR3 protein: CASSWTPSGPGDEQFF

V gene: TRBV2
D gene: TRBD1
clone size: NA
J gene: TRBJ2-7
CDR3 DNA: TGTGCCATTAGGACAGGAGCTCTACACTTC
CDR3 protein: CAIRTGALHF

V gene: TRBV2
D gene: NA
clone size: many
J gene: TRBJ1-1
CDR3 DNA: TGTGCCAGCAGTGAGTCGCCAGGGCCGAACACTGAAGCTTTCTTT
CDR3 protein: CASSESPGPNTEAFF

V gene: TRBV7-3
D gene: NA
clone size: few
J gene: TRBJ2-3
CDR3 DNA: TGTGCCAGCGGGAGTGGAAATACGCAGTATTTT
CDR3 protein: CASGSGNTQYF

V gene: TRBV12-3/TRBV12-4
D gene: TRBD2
clone size: NA
J gene: TRBJ2-7
CDR3 DNA: TGTGCCAGCAGTACCGGGACTAGATACTACGAGCAGTACTTC
CDR3 protein: CASSTGTRYYEQYF

V gene: TRBV7-9
D gene: TRBD2
clone size: NA
J gene: TRBJ2-1
CDR3 DNA: TGTGCCAGCTGCAGCGGGGTATACAATGAGCAGTTCTTC
CDR3 protein: CASCSGVYNEQFF

V gene: TRBV12-3/TRBV12-4
D gene: NA
clone size: many
J gene: TRBJ1-2
CDR3 DNA: TGTGCCAGCAGTTCCCCCAGGGGCCACGGCTACACCTTC
CDR3 protein: CASSSPRGHGYTF

V gene: TRBV6-1
D gene: TRBD2
clone size: NA
J gene: TRBJ2-2
CDR3 DNA: TGTGCCAGCCACAACGGGAGGACCGGGGAGCTGTTTTTT
CDR3 protein: CASHNGRTGELFF

V gene: TRBV9
D gene: NA
clone size: few
J gene: TRBJ1-1
CDR3 DNA: TGTGCCAGCAGCTTAACGTCTTGGCGGAACACTGAAGCTTTCTTT
CDR3 protein: CASSLTSWRNTEAFF

V gene: TRBV11-2
D gene: NA
clone size: many
J gene: TRBJ2-1
CDR3 DNA: TGTGCCAGCAGCTTAGACAGGGCCGGGTACAATGAGCAGTTCTTC
CDR3 protein: CASSLDRAGYNEQFF

V gene: TRBV5-6
D gene: NA
clone size: NA
J gene: TRBJ1-2
CDR3 DNA: TGTGCCAGCAGCTTGTTTCGGGGGGGTGGGACATCCTATGGCTACACCTTC
CDR3 protein: CASSLFRGGGTSYGYTF

V gene: TRBV6-2/TRBV6-3
D gene: TRBD2
clone size: NA
J gene: TRBJ2-7
CDR3 DNA: TGTGCCAGCCTCCAGGGGCGGGAGGCCCCTGACAGGTTGGACGAGCAGTACTTC
CDR3 protein: CASLQGREAPDRLDEQYF

V gene: TRBV10-3
D gene: TRBD2
clone size: many
J gene: TRBJ2-5
CDR3 DNA: TGTGCCGCGCGGACTAGCGGGATTGGGGAGACCCAGTACTTC
CDR3 protein: CAARTSGIGETQYF

V gene: TRBV5-1
D gene: TRBD2
clone size: many
J gene: TRBJ2-3
CDR3 DNA: TGCGCCAGCAAATTACAGGGAGCGGGAGTGGATACGCAGTATTTT
CDR3 protein: CASKLQGAGVDTQYF

V gene: TRBV29-1
D gene: NA
clone size: many
J gene: TRBJ2-2
CDR3 DNA: TGCAGCGTTGAAGAAGGCCACTCCCGGGAGCTGTTTTTT
CDR3 protein: CSVEEGHSRELFF

V gene: TRBV27
D gene: TRBD1
clone size: few
J gene: TRBJ2-5
CDR3 DNA: TGTGCCAGCGGTCCGAGGGACAGACAAGAGACCCAGTACTTC
CDR3 protein: CASGPRDRQETQYF

V gene: TRBV3-1
D gene: NA
clone size: many
J gene: TRBJ2-1
CDR3 DNA: TGTGCCAGCAGCTCCCAGCTTAGCTCCTACAATGAGCAGTTCTTC
CDR3 protein: CASSSQLSSYNEQFF

V gene: TRBV12-3/TRBV12-4
D gene: TRBD2
clone size: many
J gene: TRBJ2-7
CDR3 DNA: TGTGCCAGCAGTCCGGGACTAGCGGGAGTTGCCGAGCAGTACTTC
CDR3 protein: CASSPGLAGVAEQYF

V gene: TRBV20-1
D gene: NA
clone size: few
J gene: TRBJ1-1
CDR3 DNA: TGCAGTGCTAGACGGACCTCTGAGGCTTTCTTT
CDR3 protein: CSARRTSEAFF

V gene: TRBV30
D gene: TRBD1
clone size: NA
J gene: TRBJ1-5
CDR3 DNA: TGTGCCTGGAGTGAGGACAGGGGTTACTATCAGCCCCAGCATTTT
CDR3 protein: CAWSEDRGYYQPQHF

V gene: TRBV4-1
D gene: NA
clone size: NA
J gene: TRBJ2-7
CDR3 DNA: TGCGCCAGCAGCCAAGAATGGGGATTAACCTCCTACGAGCAGTACTTC
CDR3 protein: CASSQEWGLTSYEQYF

V gene: TRBV12-3/TRBV12-4
D gene: TRBD2
clone size: many
J gene: TRBJ2-1
CDR3 DNA: TGTGCCAGCGGGGGACTAGCTGAGGCTTACAATGAGCAGTTCTTC
CDR3 protein: CASGGLAEAYNEQFF